The clone carrying this TCR beta chain was observed many times. What it recognizes is unknown. The J segment lost 1 base and the V segment lost 5 bases, leaving 19 bases of the junction unmatched. The CDR3 runs 20 residues. The record originates from a study of HIV-infected children after antiretroviral therapy interruption. Across the whole study: Samples from the continuous-treatment group were taken at weeks 0, 48 and 150. The study's findings and limits: The CD45RA+ naive sort may contain some EMRA or stem memory cells. The Gini coefficient of naive CD4+ repertoires rose, returning to baseline by 3 years.

RNA-based 3' RACE libraries used unique molecular identifiers. TCRdb redid the calling of the 3' RACE reads with MiXCR, one entry per CDR3 protein. Here the sample spans around 16,000 distinct CDR3 sequences, 3.4% being singletons. Indicated treatment: PENTA 11 planned treatment interruption arm or continuous ART arm. At least 24 weeks of at least three-drug ART, in children 2 to 15 years. This chain uses TRBV12-3 or TRBV12-4 with TRBJ2-4, with 8 bases matching TRBD1. The starting material was CD45RA+ CD4+ T cells from PBMCs, obtained from a donor given antiretroviral therapy, either interrupted or continuous. Subset: naive CD4+ CD45RA+ CD45RO- T cells. The sequence came from a child aged 2 to 17 with HIV. Here the CDR3 DNA reads TGTGCCAGCAGTCGATTTGACAGGGGTTTAAGATTGCTCGCCAAAAACATTCAGTACTTC. Translated, it gives CASSRFDRGLRLLAKNIQYF.